This T cell receptor beta chain was identified in a study of technical replicates of blood from a handful of donors. The table came from immunoSEQ multiplex PCR; TCRdb's copy has only in-frame clones and leaves some out. The sample yields approximately 81,000 clones, roughly four fifths seen once. From germline, CDR1 is ENHRY and CDR2 SYGVKD. The V and J ends lost 3 bases and 3 bases respectively, with 8 bases between them. The CDR3 is 14 amino acids. The receptor's source is a human donor in good health. Some clones in this sample may be carry-over from other donors' samples. The chain has TRBV10-3 and TRBJ2-2; D remains ambiguous. Material for sequencing was PBMCs. DNA for the CDR3: TGTGCCATCAGTGACCTAGAGGACACCGGGGAGCTGTTTTTT. It encodes CAISDLEDTGELFF.